A selection of T cell receptor beta chains follows, all from one sample in a study of blood T cell repertoires in COVID-19. Profiled with immunoSEQ multiplex PCR; TCRdb holds only in-frame clones, not every one. The sample yields 150,000 to 160,000 clones, roughly 83% seen once. Sequenced sample: peripheral blood. These receptors all come from an older woman with acute or convalescent COVID-19. CDR3s include the opening cysteine and the closing phenylalanine or tryptophan.

v_call cdr3_aa
TRBV30 CAWRLSPRGNSPLHF
TRBV2 CASSEGQPNTEAFF
TRBV29-1 CSVEILGGGTQYF
TRBV2 CASGGQGAVSPLHF
TRBV11-2 CASSFSLNTEAFF
TRBV15 CATSPQGMNTEAFF
TRBV27 CASSSRQGLGYTF
TRBV9 CASSVTQGDAGNTIYF
TRBV7-8 CASSLEGTGARKLFF
TRBV7-3 CASSPRTISGANVLTF
TRBV9 CASSEGPQETQYF
TRBV7-2 CASSLVGAGGYYEQYF
TRBV11-3 CASSYGTPPYEQYF
TRBV18 CASSYEVYGYTF
TRBV30 CAWSPLLGWNTEAFF
TRBV3-1/TRBV3-2 CASSPGLYQPQHF
TRBV9 CASSVGATGELFF
TRBV19 CASSVGQRTDTQYF
TRBV10-3 CAIRTGTGVNTEAFF
TRBV6-5 CASSYSVTGGSYEQYF
TRBV9 CASSLSGGLMGETQYF
TRBV18 CASSELAAETQYF
TRBV19 CASSPGQSSNQPQHF